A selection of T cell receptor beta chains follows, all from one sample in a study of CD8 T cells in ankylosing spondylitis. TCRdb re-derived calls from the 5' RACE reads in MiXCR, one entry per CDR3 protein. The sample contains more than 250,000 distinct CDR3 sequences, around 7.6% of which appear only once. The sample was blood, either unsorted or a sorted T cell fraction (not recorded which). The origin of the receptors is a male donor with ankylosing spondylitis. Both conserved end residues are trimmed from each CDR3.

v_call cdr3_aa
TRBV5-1 ASNLGTGGMNTGELF
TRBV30 AWSRDLSLNTEAF
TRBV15 ATSRDGRTSDTQY
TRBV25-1 ASSEVGLATTYNEQF
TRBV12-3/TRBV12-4 ASSPGTEAF
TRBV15 ATSRMDGSLWSYNEQF
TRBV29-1 SVATSPGTEAF
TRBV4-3 ASSPETTGTYGYT
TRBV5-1 ASSLMGEGQY
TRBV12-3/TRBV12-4 ASRQAGLYEQY
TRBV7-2 ASSLEPGDYGYT
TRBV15 ATSRDGREAYEQY
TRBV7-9 ASSLAGTGGKEQF
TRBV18 ASSPFGGRGAYNEQF
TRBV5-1 ASSTLAGATYEQY
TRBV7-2 ASSLAGFGEQY
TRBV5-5 ASSGELATLIFGGQY
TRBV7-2 ASSETWDSPLH
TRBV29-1 SVERVREGSGEAF
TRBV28 ASSLDRAGDTDTQY
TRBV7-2 ASSSGTYNEQF
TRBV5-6 ASSRGQGFLGGIQY
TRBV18 ASSPNFNSPLH
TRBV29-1 SVEVAEGRVREQF
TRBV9 ASSARLAASTDTQY
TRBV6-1 ASTRQIYEQY
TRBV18 ASSPPDSRGNIQY
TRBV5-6 ASSFWAPGNEQF
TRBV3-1 ASSQEAWQVPKGYT
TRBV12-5 ASGLVLGGADEKLF
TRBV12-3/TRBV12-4 ASSPLGGPGNTIY
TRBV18 ASSPPVGQGNNYGYT
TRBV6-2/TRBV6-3 ASGISGLGELF
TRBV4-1 ASSRGQGSQPQH
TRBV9 ASSVTELANTGELF
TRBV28 ASSFPFRTEAF
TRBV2 ASSTRDRGNQPQH
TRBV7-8 ASSLAFSGQGFGYT
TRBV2 ASTQGANNSPLH
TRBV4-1 ASSQAGLVNNEQF
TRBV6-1 ASSPRTGGNTEAF
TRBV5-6 ASSWGGLAGGNEQF
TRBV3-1 ASGTGEVHEQY
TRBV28 ASRWTGLSNQPQH
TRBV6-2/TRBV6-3 ASTPPGLAGGGDTQY
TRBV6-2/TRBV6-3 ASSYDYRDTGELF
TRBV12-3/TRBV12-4 ASSDRLTEQF
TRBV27 ASSLLGTGAYEQY
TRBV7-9 ASSLGDFSNQPQH
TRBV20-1 SASRGNEQY
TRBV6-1 ASSTPGQEATGELF
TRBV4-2 ASSLIRRQKSGNTIY
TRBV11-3 ASSLSRLGELF
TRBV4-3 ASSQDQVAPHNEQF
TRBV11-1 ASSRIYTYETAFYNEQF
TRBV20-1 SARTDTSGKETQY
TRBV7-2 ASSLITTDTQY